The 19 T cell receptor beta chains in this list originate from one sample, sequenced in a study of OX40 agonist ivuxolimab in advanced cancers. TCRdb's table, derived via immunoSEQ multiplex PCR, lists solely in-frame clones and lacks some. Altogether roughly 120,000 clones are present, around nine tenths being singletons, with the ten largest covering 0.27%. This material consisted of CD4+ or CD8+ T cells sorted from blood, taken in a trial of the OX40 agonist ivuxolimab. The receptors were gathered from an adult with an advanced solid tumor such as melanoma, head and neck, liver or kidney cancer.

This chain connects TRBV12-5 to TRBJ2-1; TRBD2 matches 13 bases. The CDR3 totals 15 residues. The trim removed 4 bases at V and 4 bases at J, leaving 1 base unmatched. Germline V gives CDR1 LGHNT, CDR2 FRNRAP. CDR3 in amino acids: CASGSGLAGYNEQFF. The DNA of the CDR3 is TGTGCTAGTGGTTCGGGACTAGCGGGGTACAATGAGCAGTTCTTC.

V is TRBV30 and J is TRBJ1-2; a possible D gene is TRBD1 (6 bases). V lost 4 bases, J lost 2 bases, and 17 bases lay in between. The CDR3 contains 15 residues. The V gene's germline CDR1 is GTSNPN and CDR2 SVGIG (reference sequence). DNA of the CDR3: TGTGCCTGGACTCCTTGGAGGGGGTACAACTATGGCTACACCTTC. Its protein is CAWTPWRGYNYGYTF.

V and J are TRBV19 and TRBJ2-3; TRBD1 agrees at 7 bases. With 6 bases clipped from V and 6 bases from J, the junction kept 9 bases outside the gene matches. Germline V lookup: CDR1 LNHDA, CDR2 SQIVND (reference sequence). The length of the CDR3 is 14 residues. CDR3 in DNA: TGTGCCAGTAGCGAGGACAGGATTGGCGATACGCAGTATTTT. Its protein is CASSEDRIGDTQYF.

CDR3 sequence: CAWSVLMGETNEKLFF. The CDR3, as DNA: TGTGCCTGGAGTGTACTGATGGGGGAGACTAATGAAAAACTGTTTTTT. V is TRBV30 and J is TRBJ1-4, with D possibly matching TRBD1 (5 bases). Trimming cost V 0 bases and J 2 bases, with 13 bases left between them. Germline loops: CDR1 GTSNPN, CDR2 SVGIG (reference sequence). The CDR3 extends over 16 amino acids.

The chain combines TRBV6-5 with TRBJ2-5; perhaps TRBD1 as D (6 bases). The length of the CDR3 is 12 residues. V was pared by 7 bases and J by 5 bases, with 11 bases between. The germline V gene encodes CDR1 MNHEY and CDR2 SVGAGI. The CDR3: CASNTGMETQYF. CDR3 DNA: TGTGCCAGCAACACAGGGATGGAGACCCAGTACTTC.

The chain is built from TRBV6-5 and TRBJ1-2, with D possibly TRBD1 on 5 matching bases. CDR3 length: 14 residues. Trimming cost V 6 bases and J 1 base, with 12 bases left between them. The germline V gene encodes CDR1 MNHEY and CDR2 SVGAGI. The chain's CDR3 is CASSRDGNNYGYTF. The CDR3, as DNA: TGTGCCAGCAGCCGGGACGGAAATAACTATGGCTACACCTTC.

The rearrangement joins TRBV4-3 to TRBJ1-1, with D unresolved. Per germline, CDR1 LGHNA and CDR2 YSLEER. The CDR3 is made up of 13 amino acids. V was shortened by 4 bases and J by 7 bases, with 13 bases between the two germline ends. The CDR3 nucleotides are TGCGCCAGCAGCCCAACCCGGCAGAGTGAAGCTTTCTTT. It codes for CASSPTRQSEAFF.

V gene TRBV7-9 combines with J gene TRBJ1-6, with a tentative D call TRBD1 (5 bases). The CDR3 sequence is 16 residues long. Trimming took 5 bases from V and 6 from J, leaving 17 bases between them. Germline CDR1 reads SEHNR; CDR2 reads FQNEAQ (reference sequence). The DNA for the CDR3 is TGTGCCAGCAGCATTAGGGGCGGGCAGGGTAATTCACCCCTCCACTTT. Encoded protein: CASSIRGGQGNSPLHF.

This rearrangement joins TRBV7-2 to TRBJ2-5; no clear D gene. The germline V gene has CDR1 SGHTA and CDR2 FQGNSA. Trimming took off 1 base at V and 3 bases at J, with 15 bases between the two ends. The CDR3 runs to 16 residues. CDR3 residues: CASSLVWQQGEETQYF. For the CDR3, the DNA is TGTGCCAGCAGCTTAGTGTGGCAACAAGGCGAAGAGACCCAGTACTTC.

The V gene is TRBV2, the J gene TRBJ1-6, with TRBD1 matching 7 bases. From germline, CDR1 is SNHLY and CDR2 FYNNEI. Germline trimming cut 6 bases from V and 10 bases from J; bases unmatched to any gene: 9. The CDR3 runs 14 residues. The CDR3 region is CASRRDSSDSPLHF. DNA of the CDR3: TGTGCCAGCAGGAGGGACAGTTCAGACTCACCCCTCCACTTT.

V is TRBV9 and J is TRBJ1-5; D not certain. Trimming cost V 4 bases and J 6 bases, with 14 bases left between them. The CDR3 is 14 residues long. Germline CDR1 SGDLS, CDR2 YYNGEE. The CDR3 nucleotides read TGTGCCAGCAGCCTCTCCGGGGTAAGTCAGCCCCAGCATTTT. Amino acids: CASSLSGVSQPQHF.

V and J are TRBV5-4 and TRBJ1-2; D call uncertain. Trimming removed 4 bases from V and 5 bases from J, with 15 bases in between. Germline V gene sequence: CDR1 SGHNT, CDR2 YYREEE (reference sequence). The CDR3 runs to 14 residues. The CDR3 sequence: CASSQDIEGYGYTF. CDR3 coding DNA: TGTGCCAGCAGCCAAGATATCGAGGGATATGGCTACACCTTC.

This chain joins TRBV6-6 and TRBJ2-1; 9 bases align to TRBD1. This CDR3 spans 12 amino acids. Germline loops: CDR1 MNHNY, CDR2 SVGAGI (reference sequence). The junction had 2 bases not matched to a gene; V was cut back by 5 bases and J by 9 bases. The CDR3 here is CASSDRGVEQFF. Here the CDR3 DNA reads TGTGCCAGCAGTGACAGGGGGGTTGAGCAGTTCTTC.

This clone was picked up a small number of times. CDR3 in DNA: TGTGCCAGCAGCTTAGACCTTACTTCACCCCTCCACTTT. This gives the protein CASSLDLTSPLHF. The J gene is TRBJ1-6, the V gene TRBV7-9; the D is unclear. Between the trimmed V and J ends, which lost 1 base and 9 bases, there was a span of 7 bases. The CDR3 contains 13 residues. Germline V gives CDR1 SEHNR, CDR2 FQNEAQ (reference sequence).

The chain has TRBV4-3 and TRBJ2-1; possible D gene TRBD2, 5 bases. Germline-derived CDR1 and CDR2 are LGHNA and YSLEER. Trimming left V 3 bases short and J 0 bases short, with 15 bases between. This CDR3 spans 17 amino acids. For the CDR3, the DNA is TGCGCCAGCAGCCAGGCGGGCGGTTTCGACTCCTACAATGAGCAGTTCTTC. It yields the protein CASSQAGGFDSYNEQFF.

The chain couples TRBV19 to TRBJ2-6; 9 bases agree with TRBD1. V dropped 3 bases and J dropped 3; count of bases not matched to a gene: 6. Germline V CDR1 and CDR2: LNHDA, SQIVND (reference sequence). This CDR3 contains 17 residues. For the CDR3, the DNA is TGTGCCAGTAGTATTGGGACAGGGAGACGTGGGGCCAACGTCCTGACTTTC. This codes for CASSIGTGRRGANVLTF. Looking up the rest from reference TRBV19 and TRBJ2-6 gives the full variable domain: DGGITQSPKYLFRKEGQNVTLSCEQNLNHDAMYWYRQDPGQGLRLIYYSQIVNDFQKGDIAEGYSVSREKKESFPLTVTSAQKNPTAFYLCASSIGTGRRGANVLTFGAGSRLTVL.

The chain is built from TRBV10-3 and TRBJ2-1; 11 bases line up with TRBD1. The trim removed 5 bases at V and 5 bases at J, leaving 5 bases unmatched. Germline loops: CDR1 ENHRY, CDR2 SYGVKD. This CDR3 has 15 amino acids. CDR3 bases: TGTGCCATCAGTAACGGACAGGGGGCCGACAATGAGCAGTTCTTC. It yields the protein CAISNGQGADNEQFF.

This sequence joins TRBV9 and TRBJ2-1, with 9 bases fitting TRBD1. This CDR3 region has 15 residues. The germline V gene encodes CDR1 SGDLS and CDR2 YYNGEE. V gave up 3 bases and J gave up 6 bases; unmatched junction bases: 7. The CDR3 here is CASSATTTGGNEQFF. DNA for the CDR3: TGTGCCAGCAGCGCTACCACGACAGGGGGCAATGAGCAGTTCTTC.

The chain uses TRBV27 and TRBJ2-7, with D unresolved. Trimming removed 2 bases from V and 3 bases from J, with 5 bases in between. Germline CDR1 is MNHEY and CDR2 is SMNVEV (reference sequence). This CDR3 has 12 residues. The CDR3 is CASSLNRYEQYF. Here the CDR3 DNA reads TGTGCCAGCAGTTTAAATCGCTACGAGCAGTACTTC.